A single sample is the source of the 30 T cell receptor beta chains below, sequenced in a study of spatial heterogeneity in lung cancer (dated by TCRdb to about 2019). The sample's time point label, decoded: sample taken at primary tumor resection. For TCR sequencing, whole RNA was extracted from tumor and nontumor lung tissue, or from cryopreserved PBMC samples, and no cell sorting was done. The library was produced with 5' RACE. The sequencer was a NextSeq 500. TCRdb took the public reads, trimmed them with fastp at Q25, ran MiXCR for clone calling and kept in-frame beta chains. Each entry is one CDR3 protein sequence, shown with its most common DNA and genes. In this sample the table shows over 2,000 distinct CDR3 sequences, about a fifth of which occur a single time. More than 40% of the sample comes from the top ten. The source material was PBMCs, sampled at surgery. The receptors were gathered from a male donor with early-stage non-small cell lung cancer.

This clonotype is termed medium-sized. The chain is built from TRBV27 and TRBJ2-2, with 8 bases identical to TRBD2. Germline trimming cut 4 bases from V and 3 bases from J; bases unmatched to any gene: 19. The V gene's germline CDR1 is MNHEY and CDR2 SMNVEV (reference sequence). The CDR3 is made up of 20 amino acids. The CDR3 DNA sequence: TGTGCCAGCAGTTCTCGGGCCCGGGGGTTACTAGCGGTACACACCGGGGAGCTGTTTTTT. It encodes CASSSRARGLLAVHTGELFF.

This clonotype appeared a few times. V gene TRBV20-1 combines with J gene TRBJ2-1; 13 bases agree with TRBD2. The CDR3 loop spans 15 amino acids. V trimming: 3 bases; J trimming: 8 bases; junction bases outside the gene matches: 7. Germline V gives CDR1 DFQATT, CDR2 SNEGSKA (reference sequence). The CDR3 here is CSASRTSGSWHEQFF. Written as DNA, the CDR3 is TGCAGTGCTAGCCGGACTAGCGGGAGTTGGCATGAGCAGTTCTTC.

Sample share makes this clonotype medium-sized. This rearrangement joins TRBV29-1 to TRBJ2-1, with TRBD2 matching over 8 bases. The J segment lost 6 bases and the V segment lost 4 bases, leaving 8 bases of the junction unmatched. The CDR3 totals 14 residues. Germline CDR1 is SQVTM and CDR2 is ANQGSEA. DNA of the CDR3: TGCAGCGTTGCGACTAGCGCCGGCCTCAATGAGCAGTTCTTC. This encodes CSVATSAGLNEQFF.

This clonotype is classed as medium-sized. The CDR3 DNA reads as TGTGCCAGCACCTGGACAGAGGTGAACACCATATATTTT. This codes for CASTWTEVNTIYF. This rearrangement joins TRBV12-3 or TRBV12-4 to TRBJ1-3, with a weak D call TRBD1 (6 bases). The CDR3 runs to 13 residues. V shed 7 bases and J shed 7 bases, with 14 bases lying between them.

This clonotype is a singleton in its sample. V and J are TRBV7-9 and TRBJ2-3; D might be TRBD2 (6 bases). The CDR3 is 14 residues long. Trimming left V 5 bases short and J 6 bases short, with 15 bases between. Germline V gene data show CDR1 as SEHNR and CDR2 as FQNEAQ (reference sequence). Here the CDR3 reads CASSQEVAEDTQYF. Here the CDR3 DNA reads TGTGCCAGCAGCCAGGAGGTAGCGGAGGATACGCAGTATTTT.

Worth noting for this clonotype: One junction end disagrees with the germline gene, perhaps due to a read error. The chain couples TRBV11-2 to TRBJ1-1, with D unclear. The CDR3 is 13 amino acids. In germline, CDR1 is SGHAT, CDR2 FQNNGV. CDR3 sequence (DNA): TGTGTCAGCAGCTTACAGCAGAACACTGAAGCTTTCTTT. Translated: CVSSLQQNTEAFF. Combining the CDR3 with reference TRBV11-2 and TRBJ1-1 gives the whole variable domain EAGVAQSPRYKIIEKRQSVAFWCNPISGHATLYWYQQILGQGPKLLIQFQNNGVVDDSQLPKDRFSAERLKGVDSTLKIQPAKLEDSAVYLCVSSLQQNTEAFFGQGTRLTVV.

This clonotype is categorized as large. This sequence joins TRBV27 and TRBJ1-1; D may be TRBD1 (5 bases). The germline V and J ends were trimmed by 5 bases and 5 bases, with 18 bases remaining between them. The germline V gene encodes CDR1 MNHEY and CDR2 SMNVEV (reference sequence). CDR3 length: 15 amino acids. The CDR3 DNA sequence: TGTGCCAGCAGTGCCTGGGGGGTTGGAGATACTGAAGCTTTCTTT. It translates to CASSAWGVGDTEAFF.

This clonotype came up a few times. The V call is TRBV18, the J call TRBJ2-5; D is perhaps TRBD1 (6 bases). V was clipped by 0 bases and J by 4 bases, with 12 bases between them. CDR1 and CDR2 from the germline V gene are KGHSH and LQKENI. The CDR3 length is 15 residues. The CDR3 is CASSPPSGTLETQYF. The CDR3 coding sequence is TGTGCCAGCTCACCACCGTCCGGGACATTAGAGACCCAGTACTTC.

This clonotype is labeled as medium-sized (0.01 to 0.1%). This chain connects TRBV18 to TRBJ1-1; D unclear. Between the trimmed V and J ends, which lost 6 bases and 3 bases, there was a span of 11 bases. From germline, CDR1 is KGHSH and CDR2 LQKENI. The CDR3 length is 13 residues. CDR3 nucleotides: TGTGCCAGCTCTCGCGACGGACACACTGAAGCTTTCTTT. Protein: CASSRDGHTEAFF. Full variable domain (remainder filled in from reference TRBV18 and TRBJ1-1): NAGVMQNPRHLVRRRGQEARLRCSPMKGHSHVYWYRQLPEEGLKFMVYLQKENIIDESGMPKERFSAEFPKEGPSILRIQQVVRGDSAAYFCASSRDGHTEAFFGQGTRLTVV.

Sample share makes this clonotype medium-sized. V gene TRBV20-1 combines with J gene TRBJ2-1, with 12 nucleotides matching TRBD2. The CDR3 loop spans 14 amino acids. V was pared by 7 bases and J by 8 bases, with 9 bases of the junction left unmatched. Looked up from germline, CDR1 is DFQATT and CDR2 is SNEGSKA (reference sequence). CDR3 amino acids: CSGLAGVIGDEQFF. The CDR3 region has the DNA TGCAGTGGACTAGCGGGAGTAATCGGCGATGAGCAGTTCTTC.

V and J are TRBV10-2 and TRBJ2-7; no clear D gene. The length of the CDR3 is 14 residues. The ends were cut back, 0 bases at V and 5 bases at J, with 11 bases in the middle. Germline CDR1 is WSHSY and CDR2 is SAAADI. CDR3 nucleotides: TGCGCCAGCAGTGAGTCGAAACTCGAAGACGAGCAGTACTTC. Translating gives CASSESKLEDEQYF.

This clonotype is labeled medium-sized (0.01 to 0.1%). The CDR3 DNA follows: TGCGCCAGCAGCTTGGATTTTGGGGGAGAGTCTGAAGCTTTCTTT. Residues: CASSLDFGGESEAFF. V usage is TRBV5-1 and J usage is TRBJ1-1; D may be TRBD1 (5 bases). CDR1 SGHRS and CDR2 YFSETQ come from the germline V gene. This CDR3 has 15 amino acids. V was shortened by 0 bases and J by 6 bases, with 15 bases between the two germline ends.

By frequency in the sample, this clonotype is medium-sized. V gene TRBV7-2 combines with J gene TRBJ2-7, with D maybe TRBD1 (5 bases). The germline V and J ends were trimmed by 0 bases and 0 bases, with 12 bases remaining between them. From germline, CDR1 is SGHTA and CDR2 FQGNSA. The CDR3 totals 16 residues. CDR3 protein: CASSLARGPSSYEQYF. As DNA, the CDR3 is TGTGCCAGCAGCTTAGCTAGGGGCCCGAGCTCCTACGAGCAGTACTTC. Full variable domain (rest looked up from reference TRBV7-2 and TRBJ2-7): GAGVSQSPSNKVTEKGKDVELRCDPISGHTALYWYRQSLGQGLEFLIYFQGNSAPDKSGLPSDRFSAERTGGSVSTLTIQRTQQEDSAVYLCASSLARGPSSYEQYFGPGTRLTVT.

The sample holds a few counts of this clonotype. The chain recombines TRBV6-5 with TRBJ2-7; 8 bases line up with TRBD1. This CDR3 spans 15 amino acids. Germline trimming cut 2 bases from V and 4 bases from J; bases unmatched to any gene: 7. The V gene's germline CDR1 is MNHEY and CDR2 SVGAGI. CDR3 DNA sequence: TGTGCCAGCAGTTACGGGCAGGGGGCAGATTACGAGCAGTACTTC. Its translation is CASSYGQGADYEQYF.

The rearrangement uses TRBV23-1 and TRBJ2-7; D call uncertain. TRBV23-1 is an ORF, and what it does is uncertain. This CDR3 is built from 13 residues. V lost 6 bases and J lost 0, with 9 bases in between. The CDR3 spells CASSVKSSYEQYF. The DNA for the CDR3 is TGCGCCAGCAGCGTCAAGAGCTCCTACGAGCAGTACTTC.

The chain recombines TRBV4-2 with TRBJ2-3; D is perhaps TRBD2 (6 bases). This CDR3 is 16 amino acids long. Deletions cut 1 base from V and 6 bases from J, with 17 bases between. In germline, CDR1 is LGHNA, CDR2 YNFKEQ. The CDR3 nucleotides read TGTGCCAGCAGCCAAGTAGGCGGGGACCTTCTGGATACGCAGTATTTT. Translation: CASSQVGGDLLDTQYF.

By sample share, this clonotype is medium-sized. The CDR3 sequence is CASHSPPFTQYF. The DNA of the CDR3 is TGTGCCAGCCATTCCCCGCCTTTTACGCAGTATTTT. This rearrangement joins TRBV28 to TRBJ2-3, with D uncertain. Germline CDR1 reads MDHEN; CDR2 reads SYDVKM. This CDR3 region has 12 residues. The V end lost 8 bases, the J end lost 8 bases, and 14 bases lay between the germline ends.

This chain connects TRBV7-1 to TRBJ2-5, with 7 bases identical to TRBD1. TRBV7-1 is reported as an ORF; its role is uncertain. Germline trimming cut 5 bases from V and 4 bases from J; bases unmatched to any gene: 7. The CDR3 covers 14 residues. The DNA for the CDR3 is TGTGCCAGCAGCACTGCAGGGGGTCGAGAGACCCAGTACTTC. It is translated as CASSTAGGRETQYF.

The rearrangement joins TRBV25-1 to TRBJ1-4; 7 bases map to TRBD1. V dropped 4 bases and J dropped 8; count of bases not matched to a gene: 10. CDR1 is MGHDK, CDR2 SYGVNS, per germline. This CDR3 has 15 residues. CDR3 residues: CASSALNRGDEKLFF. DNA for the CDR3: TGTGCCAGCAGTGCACTTAACAGGGGCGACGAAAAACTGTTTTTT.

The rearrangement links TRBV14 to TRBJ2-1; 12 nucleotides align to TRBD2. The CDR3 has 16 amino acids. Germline loops: CDR1 SGHDN, CDR2 FVKESK. The V gene end was trimmed by 5 bases and the J gene end by 6 bases; junction bases not matched to a gene: 8. The CDR3 spells CASSEFTGLAGNEQFF. The CDR3 DNA is TGTGCCAGCAGCGAATTCACGGGACTAGCGGGCAATGAGCAGTTCTTC.

This clonotype is judged medium-sized (0.01 to 0.1%). The chain recombines TRBV11-3 with TRBJ2-3; no clear D. CDR3 size: 15 residues. Trimming removed 5 bases from V and 6 bases from J, with 18 bases in between. CDR1 and CDR2 (germline): SGHNT, YENEEA. CDR3 protein: CASSPGRTTGDTQYF. The CDR3 nucleotides read TGTGCCAGCAGCCCCGGACGGACCACGGGCGATACGCAGTATTTT.

This clonotype is labeled medium-sized. This chain joins TRBV30 and TRBJ2-7; TRBD2 matches at 7 bases. From germline, CDR1 is GTSNPN and CDR2 SVGIG (reference sequence). The CDR3 is made up of 13 amino acids. The V gene end was trimmed by 0 bases and the J gene end by 6 bases; junction bases not matched to a gene: 5. The CDR3 nucleotides read TGTGCCTGGAGTGTTGCGGGAGTGGGCGAGCAGTACTTC. Its translation is CAWSVAGVGEQYF.

This clonotype has a count of ten or more. The CDR3 protein is CASSLVSAGTEAFF. CDR3 coding DNA: TGCGCCAGCAGCTTGGTCTCGGCGGGCACTGAAGCTTTCTTT. V is TRBV5-1 and J is TRBJ1-1, with unresolved D. This CDR3 contains 14 residues. CDR1 is SGHRS, CDR2 YFSETQ, per germline. Trimming pared 0 bases from V and 4 bases from J, leaving 10 bases between.

This clonotype was seen ten or more times. The genes are TRBV12-3 or TRBV12-4 and TRBJ1-1, with D possibly TRBD1 on 5 matching bases. V shed 3 bases and J shed 3 bases, with 11 bases lying between them. This CDR3 comprises 14 residues. CDR3 coding DNA: TGTGCCAGCAGTTTGGGGGAGTGGGACACTGAAGCTTTCTTT. It encodes CASSLGEWDTEAFF.

This clonotype is labeled as medium-sized. The chain has TRBV7-3 and TRBJ2-4; D remains ambiguous. This CDR3 comprises 13 residues. Germline V gene lookup returns CDR1 SGHTA and CDR2 FQGTGA. The germline V and J ends were trimmed by 1 base and 9 bases, with 10 bases remaining between them. DNA for the CDR3: TGTGCCAGCAGCTTAAGGGATTCTGGCATTCAGTACTTC. It is translated as CASSLRDSGIQYF.

This clonotype is medium-sized within its sample. The chain couples TRBV11-2 to TRBJ2-5; D remains ambiguous. Deletions cut 5 bases from V and 4 bases from J, with 11 bases between. Germline CDR1 SGHAT, CDR2 FQNNGV. The CDR3 length is 13 residues. The CDR3 sequence: CASSPMRSETQYF. CDR3 sequence (DNA): TGTGCCAGCAGCCCAATGCGGTCAGAGACCCAGTACTTC.

V and J are TRBV15 and TRBJ2-3; the D is unclear. This CDR3 has 13 residues. The germline V and J ends were trimmed by 9 bases and 2 bases, with 12 bases remaining between them. Germline V gives CDR1 LNHNV, CDR2 YYDKDF (reference sequence). CDR3 loop: CATKGSLTDTQYF. The CDR3 nucleotides are TGTGCCACGAAGGGCAGCCTCACAGATACGCAGTATTTT.

This clonotype was recorded many times. The rearrangement joins TRBV2 to TRBJ2-2; 10 bases fit TRBD2. The V segment lost 10 bases and the J segment 5 bases; nucleotides outside the gene matches: 10. This CDR3 has 15 residues. CDR1 SNHLY and CDR2 FYNNEI come from the germline V gene. CDR3 sequence (DNA): TGTGCCACCTCCCTCCTAGCGGGGGATACCGGGGAGCTGTTTTTT. Its translation is CATSLLAGDTGELFF.

The V call is TRBV20-1, the J call TRBJ2-2, with a possible D match to TRBD2 (6 bases). This CDR3 contains 18 residues. Germline V CDR1 and CDR2: DFQATT, SNEGSKA (reference sequence). The germline V and J ends were trimmed by 0 bases and 0 bases, with 17 bases remaining between them. CDR3 region: CSARDTSRRAANTGELFF. In DNA form, the CDR3 reads TGCAGTGCTAGAGACACTAGCAGGAGGGCCGCGAACACCGGGGAGCTGTTTTTT.

V and J are TRBV7-6 and TRBJ2-1; D is perhaps TRBD2 (6 bases). V gave up 1 base and J gave up 7 bases, with 20 bases separating them. This CDR3 has 17 residues. The V gene's germline CDR1 is SGHVS and CDR2 FNYEAQ. CDR3 loop: CASSLVRDSLWGNEQFF. The CDR3 DNA is TGTGCCAGCAGCTTAGTACGGGACTCCCTTTGGGGGAATGAGCAGTTCTTC.